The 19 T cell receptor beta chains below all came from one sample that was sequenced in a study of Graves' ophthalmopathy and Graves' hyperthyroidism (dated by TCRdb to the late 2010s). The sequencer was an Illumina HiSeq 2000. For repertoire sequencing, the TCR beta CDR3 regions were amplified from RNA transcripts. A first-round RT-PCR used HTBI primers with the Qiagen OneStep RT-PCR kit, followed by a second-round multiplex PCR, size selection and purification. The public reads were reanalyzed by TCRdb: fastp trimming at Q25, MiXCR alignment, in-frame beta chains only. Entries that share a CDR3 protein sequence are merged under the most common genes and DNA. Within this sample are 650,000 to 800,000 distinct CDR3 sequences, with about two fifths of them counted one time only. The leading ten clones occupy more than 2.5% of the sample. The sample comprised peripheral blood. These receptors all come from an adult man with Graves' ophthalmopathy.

CDR3 residues: CASNLGQLNEKLFF. CDR3 in DNA: TGTGCCAGCAACCTAGGACAGCTTAATGAAAAACTGTTTTTT. This chain links TRBV7-9 with TRBJ1-4; perhaps TRBD1 as D (6 bases). Looked up from germline, CDR1 is SEHNR and CDR2 is FQNEAQ (reference sequence). Trimming removed 7 bases at V and 4 bases at J, with 13 bases between. This CDR3 spans 14 amino acids.

The CDR3 reads CASSLGTSGTSTDTQYF. CDR3 nucleotides: TGTGCCAGCAGCTTAGGGACTAGCGGGACTAGCACAGATACGCAGTATTTT. The rearrangement uses TRBV11-3 and TRBJ2-3; 12 positions agree with TRBD2. J lost 0 bases, V lost 1 base, and 2 bases had no gene match. CDR3 length equals 17 residues. Per the germline V gene, CDR1 is SGHNT and CDR2 is YENEEA.

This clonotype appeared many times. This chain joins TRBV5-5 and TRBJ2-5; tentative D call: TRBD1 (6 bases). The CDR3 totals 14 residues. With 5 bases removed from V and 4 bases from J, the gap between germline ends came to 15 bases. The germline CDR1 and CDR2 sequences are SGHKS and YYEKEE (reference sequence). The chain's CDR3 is CASSPTGWGETQYF. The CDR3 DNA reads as TGTGCCAGCAGTCCTACAGGGTGGGGAGAGACCCAGTACTTC.

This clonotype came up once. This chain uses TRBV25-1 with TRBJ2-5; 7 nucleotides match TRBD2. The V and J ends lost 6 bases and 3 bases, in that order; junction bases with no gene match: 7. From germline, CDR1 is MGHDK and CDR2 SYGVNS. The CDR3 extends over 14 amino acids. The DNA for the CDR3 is TGTGCCAGCAGATCAAAGCGGGGCGAAGAGACCCAGTACTTC. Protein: CASRSKRGEETQYF.

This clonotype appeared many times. This CDR3 reads CASSLRGQESYTEAFF. The CDR3 DNA reads TGTGCCAGCAGCTTACGTGGACAGGAAAGTTACACTGAAGCTTTCTTT. This chain joins TRBV9 and TRBJ1-1; TRBD1 matches 7 bases. With 4 bases clipped from V and 3 bases from J, the junction kept 12 bases outside the gene matches. Germline V gives CDR1 SGDLS, CDR2 YYNGEE. The CDR3 covers 16 residues.

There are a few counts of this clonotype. CDR3 sequence (DNA): TGTGCCAGCAGCGCAACTAGCGGGAGGGTGGAGACCCAGTACTTC. Translation gives CASSATSGRVETQYF. This chain joins TRBV9 and TRBJ2-5, with TRBD2 matching 13 bases. CDR1 and CDR2 (germline): SGDLS, YYNGEE. The CDR3 consists of 15 residues. J was trimmed by 5 bases and V by 3 bases; bases with no gene match: 4.

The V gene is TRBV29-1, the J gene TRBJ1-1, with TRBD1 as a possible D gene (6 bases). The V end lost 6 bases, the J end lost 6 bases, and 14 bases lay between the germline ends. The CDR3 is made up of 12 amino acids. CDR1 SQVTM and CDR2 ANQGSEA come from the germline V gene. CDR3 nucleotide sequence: TGCAGCGTCCAGGGGTTCAGGGCTGAAGCTTTCTTT. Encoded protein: CSVQGFRAEAFF.

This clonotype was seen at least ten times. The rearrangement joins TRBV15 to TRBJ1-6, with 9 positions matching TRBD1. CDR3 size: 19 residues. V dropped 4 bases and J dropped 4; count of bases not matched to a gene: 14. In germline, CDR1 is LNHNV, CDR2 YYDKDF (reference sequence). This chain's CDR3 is CATSNFHPGQGPYNSPLHF. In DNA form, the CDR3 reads TGTGCCACCAGCAACTTTCACCCGGGACAGGGCCCTTATAATTCACCCCTCCACTTT.

CDR3 in amino acids: CASSEGQGAGEKLFF. In DNA, the CDR3 is TGTGCCAGCAGTGAAGGACAGGGGGCGGGTGAAAAACTGTTTTTT. J is TRBJ1-4 and V is TRBV25-1, with 11 bases fitting TRBD1. In germline, CDR1 is MGHDK, CDR2 SYGVNS. The CDR3 has 15 amino acids. Losses at the gene ends were 2 bases for V and 7 bases for J; bases not matched to a gene: 3.

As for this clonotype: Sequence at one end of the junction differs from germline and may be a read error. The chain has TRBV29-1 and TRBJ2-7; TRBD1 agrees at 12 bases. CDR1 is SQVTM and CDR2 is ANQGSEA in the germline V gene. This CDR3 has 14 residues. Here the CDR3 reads CSVVPGQGAGELYF. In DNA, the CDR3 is TGCAGCGTTGTACCGGGACAGGGGGCCGGGGAGCTGTACTTC.

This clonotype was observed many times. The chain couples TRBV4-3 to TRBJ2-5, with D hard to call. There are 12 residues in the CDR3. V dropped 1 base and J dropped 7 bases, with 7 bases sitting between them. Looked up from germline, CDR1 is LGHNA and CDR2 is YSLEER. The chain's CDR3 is CASSQVGGTQYF. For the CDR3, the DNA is TGCGCCAGCAGCCAAGTGGGTGGGACCCAGTACTTC.

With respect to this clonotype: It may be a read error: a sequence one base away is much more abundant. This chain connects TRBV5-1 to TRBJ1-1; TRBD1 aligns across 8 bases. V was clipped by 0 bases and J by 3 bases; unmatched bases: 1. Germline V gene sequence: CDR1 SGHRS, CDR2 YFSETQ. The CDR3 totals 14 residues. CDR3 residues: CASSLGQGHTEAFF. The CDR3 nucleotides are TGCGCCAGCAGCTTGGGACAGGGGCACACTGAAGCTTTCTTT. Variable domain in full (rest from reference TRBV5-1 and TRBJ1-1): KAGVTQTPRYLIKTRGQQVTLSCSPISGHRSVSWYQQTPGQGLQFLFEYFSETQRNKGNFPGRFSGRQFSNSRSEMNVSTLELGDSALYLCASSLGQGHTEAFFGQGTRLTVV.

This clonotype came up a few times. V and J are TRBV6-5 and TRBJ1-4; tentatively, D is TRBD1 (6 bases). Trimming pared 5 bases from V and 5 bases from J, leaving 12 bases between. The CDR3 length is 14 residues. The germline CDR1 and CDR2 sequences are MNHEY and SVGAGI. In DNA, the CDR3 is TGTGCCAGCAGTCTCGGACAGATGAATGAAAAACTGTTTTTT. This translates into CASSLGQMNEKLFF.

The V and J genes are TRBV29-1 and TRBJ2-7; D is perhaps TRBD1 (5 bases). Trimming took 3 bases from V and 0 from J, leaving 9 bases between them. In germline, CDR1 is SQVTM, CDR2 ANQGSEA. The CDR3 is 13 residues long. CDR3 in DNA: TGCAGCGTTGAGGACATGACCTCCTACGAGCAGTACTTC. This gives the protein CSVEDMTSYEQYF.

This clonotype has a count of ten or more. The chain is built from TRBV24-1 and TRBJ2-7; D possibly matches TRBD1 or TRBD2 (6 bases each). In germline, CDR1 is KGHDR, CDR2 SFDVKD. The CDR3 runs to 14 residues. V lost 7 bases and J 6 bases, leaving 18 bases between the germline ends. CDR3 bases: TGTGCCACCAGAGAATCGGGGGCTTCCCGCGAGCAGTACTTC. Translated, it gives CATRESGASREQYF.

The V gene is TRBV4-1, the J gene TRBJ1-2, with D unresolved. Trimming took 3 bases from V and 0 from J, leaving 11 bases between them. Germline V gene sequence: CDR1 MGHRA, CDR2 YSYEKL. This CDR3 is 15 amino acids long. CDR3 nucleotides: TGCGCCAGCAGCCAGGGTGGCGCGACTAACTATGGCTACACCTTC. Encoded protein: CASSQGGATNYGYTF.

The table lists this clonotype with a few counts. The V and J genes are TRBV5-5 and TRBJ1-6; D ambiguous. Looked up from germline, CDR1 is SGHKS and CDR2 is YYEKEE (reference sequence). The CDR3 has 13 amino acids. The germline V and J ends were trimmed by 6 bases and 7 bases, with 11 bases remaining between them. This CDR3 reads CASKEQTNSPLHF. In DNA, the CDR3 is TGTGCCAGCAAAGAACAGACAAATTCACCCCTCCACTTT.

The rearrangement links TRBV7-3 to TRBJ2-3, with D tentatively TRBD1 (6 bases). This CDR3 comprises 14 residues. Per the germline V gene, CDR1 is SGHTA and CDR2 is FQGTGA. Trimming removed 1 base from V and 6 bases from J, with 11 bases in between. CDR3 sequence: CASSLMDSHDTQYF. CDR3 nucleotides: TGTGCCAGCAGCTTAATGGACAGTCATGATACGCAGTATTTT.

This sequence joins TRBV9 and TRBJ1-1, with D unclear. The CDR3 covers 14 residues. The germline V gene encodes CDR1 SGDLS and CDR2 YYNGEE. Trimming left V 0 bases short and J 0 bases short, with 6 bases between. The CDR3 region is CASSVDGMNTEAFF. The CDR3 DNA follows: TGTGCCAGCAGCGTAGATGGGATGAACACTGAAGCTTTCTTT. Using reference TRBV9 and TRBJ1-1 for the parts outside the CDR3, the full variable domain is DSGVTQTPKHLITATGQRVTLRCSPRSGDLSVYWYQQSLDQGLQFLIQYYNGEERAKGNILERFSAQQFPDLHSELNLSSLELGDSALYFCASSVDGMNTEAFFGQGTRLTVV.